This TCR beta chain originates from a study of blood T cell repertoires in COVID-19. Study overall: From the United States, Italy and Spain came samples of acute and convalescent COVID-19. From T cells, B-cell-depleted T cells, or PBMCs came the material, which was cDNA or gDNA.

V shed 1 base and J shed 7 bases, with 12 bases lying between them. Per the germline V gene, CDR1 is SGDLS and CDR2 is YYNGEE. This CDR3 region has 15 residues. The Seattle patients, enrolled during active infection, were followed longitudinally. Original methodology: Reference gene primer amplification gave nucleated cell count estimates. Here immunoSEQ multiplex PCR was the method, and the copy in TCRdb shows in-frame clones only, minus some. From that table come the V and J calls and clone size; the DNA was used to work out D and trimming. Seen here are 150,000 to 190,000 clones, 70% to 90% observed once, and the top ten hold more than 6.5%.

This sequence joins TRBV9 and TRBJ1-6; D might be TRBD1 (6 bases). Sequencing used peripheral blood. The sequence was collected from a woman aged 60 to 75 with COVID-19, enrolled during active disease. CDR3 loop: CASSVRGTKNSPLHF. The CDR3 DNA reads TGTGCCAGCAGCGTAAGGGGGACGAAAAATTCACCCCTCCACTTT.